This TCR beta chain was identified during a study of post-analysis software for immune sequencing data. Overall study results and limits: Significantly decreased normalized Chao1 diversity was recorded for multiple sclerosis patients relative to controls. Clustering by F measure revealed strong co-clustering among samples prepared together in one batch. Among 5 or 6 TRBV segments more frequent in patients than controls were TRBV5-6, TRBV5-1 and TRBV20-1.

Unique molecular identifiers featured in each of the TCR beta cDNA libraries. Once 1 to 10 million T cells were used, 400,000 to 550,000 cDNA molecules resulted. TCRdb re-analysed the PCR reads in MiXCR, keeping a single row per CDR3 protein. Among about 460,000 distinct CDR3 sequences listed, around 40% were seen once. The table lists this clonotype with a few counts. Its antigen remains unidentified. The CDR3 contains 15 residues. Germline V gene sequence: CDR1 SGHRS, CDR2 YFSETQ. The J segment lost 8 bases and the V segment lost 2 bases, leaving 6 bases of the junction unmatched. The sequence was obtained from a girl aged 10-17 years with multiple sclerosis. The sequencing input was blood. This chain joins TRBV5-1 and TRBJ2-1; TRBD2 aligns across 11 bases. CDR3 in DNA: TGCGCCAGCAGCTTAATAGCGGGAGGGCCCTATGAGCAGTTCTTC. It yields the protein CASSLIAGGPYEQFF. The full variable domain, completed using reference TRBV5-1 and TRBJ2-1, is KAGVTQTPRYLIKTRGQQVTLSCSPISGHRSVSWYQQTPGQGLQFLFEYFSETQRNKGNFPGRFSGRQFSNSRSEMNVSTLELGDSALYLCASSLIAGGPYEQFFGPGTRLTVL.